Listed here is a single TCR beta chain. Its antigen is not known. Trimming took 6 bases from V and 2 from J, leaving 17 bases between them. From germline, CDR1 is MNHEY and CDR2 SMNVEV (reference sequence). The CDR3 sequence is 15 residues long. The data originate from a study of graft-versus-host responses after intestinal transplantation. Overall study: In this cohort, recipients had multivisceral, liver-intestinal, or isolated intestinal transplants. Induction with anti-thymocyte globulin, then tacrolimus and steroids for about 3 years, was given to all recipients.

Notes on the study in general: Early post-transplant HvG declines tracked with peak circulating GvH clone levels. GvH clones appeared in recipient marrow, some first in ileum or blood.

Measured with immunoSEQ multiplex PCR; TCRdb has only the in-frame clones, and not every one. Here the sample spans nearly 100,000 clones, 75% to 95% being singletons. The sample in question was PBMCs, obtained roughly 450 days after intestinal transplant. The V call is TRBV27, the J call TRBJ2-7; the D gene is possibly TRBD1 (7 bases). The TCR was taken from a human patient who received an intestinal transplant, so some T cells may come from the graft donor. The CDR3 is CASRLGQEGAYEQYF. The CDR3 coding sequence is TGTGCCAGCAGACTAGGACAGGAGGGGGCCTACGAGCAGTACTTC.